This TCR beta chain derives from a study of CD4 T cells in relation to SARS-CoV-2 and coronaviruses. The overall study: PBMCs were cultured with antigen for roughly nine days before TCR beta sequencing. No peptide or an HIV-1 Nef peptide pool served as negative control.

The table came from immunoSEQ multiplex PCR; TCRdb's copy has only in-frame clones and leaves some out. The sample has more than 25,000 clones, roughly 78% seen once. Concerning this clone itself: Its antigen is unidentified.

Unexposed donor CD4+ T cells date from about 2010-2019, before the COVID-19 pandemic. CD4+ T cells were isolated from the cells after 10 days of culture. Unexposed-donor CD4+ T cells were probed with SARS-CoV-2 S/N and four cold-coronavirus spikes, cells permitting. This CDR3 has 12 amino acids. V lost 3 bases and J lost 6; bases outside the gene matches: 0. CDR1 SGDLS and CDR2 YYNGEE come from the germline V gene. This clonotype was sampled from a human donor in good health. The sequenced material came from CD4+ T cells from PBMCs, cultured in vitro. This chain uses TRBV9 with TRBJ2-1; 7 bases are a match to TRBD2. The CDR3 DNA sequence: TGTGCCAGCAGCGGGACTAGCAATGAGCAGTTCTTC. Translated, it gives CASSGTSNEQFF.